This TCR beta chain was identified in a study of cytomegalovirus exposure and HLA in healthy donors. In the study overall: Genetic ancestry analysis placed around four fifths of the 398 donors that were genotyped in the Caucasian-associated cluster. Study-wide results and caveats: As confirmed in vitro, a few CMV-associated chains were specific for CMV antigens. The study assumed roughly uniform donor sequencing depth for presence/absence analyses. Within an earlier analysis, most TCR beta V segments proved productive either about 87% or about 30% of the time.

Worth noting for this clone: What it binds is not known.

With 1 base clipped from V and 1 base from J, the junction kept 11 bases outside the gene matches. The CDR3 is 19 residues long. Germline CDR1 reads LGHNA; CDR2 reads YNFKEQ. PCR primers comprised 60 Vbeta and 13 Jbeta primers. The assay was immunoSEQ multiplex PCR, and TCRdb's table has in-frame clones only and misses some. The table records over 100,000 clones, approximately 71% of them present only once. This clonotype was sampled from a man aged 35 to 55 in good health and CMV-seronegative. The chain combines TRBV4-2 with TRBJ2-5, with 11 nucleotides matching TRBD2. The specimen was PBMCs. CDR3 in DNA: TGTGCCAGCAGCCAAGTGATAGCGGGGGGGAATGGGGCCCAAGAGACCCAGTACTTC. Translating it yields CASSQVIAGGNGAQETQYF.